Listed below are T cell receptor beta chains from one sample, sequenced in a study of OX40 agonist ivuxolimab in advanced cancers. Data came from immunoSEQ multiplex PCR; TCRdb stores just in-frame clones and leaves some out. The repertoire has approximately 78,000 clones, roughly 86% of them found once; the top ten carry 6.5% to 7.5%. The specimen was CD4+ or CD8+ T cells sorted from blood, collected in a trial of the OX40 agonist ivuxolimab. The receptors shown here come from an adult with an advanced solid tumor such as melanoma, head and neck, liver or kidney cancer. CDR3s include the opening cysteine and the closing phenylalanine or tryptophan. Fields, in order: J gene, V gene, CDR3 protein.

j_call: TRBJ1-2
v_call: TRBV27
cdr3_aa: CASSLSPGQGKSYTF

j_call: TRBJ1-5
v_call: TRBV4-1
cdr3_aa: CASSQWSDSNQPQHF

j_call: TRBJ1-4
v_call: TRBV5-1
cdr3_aa: CASRMGEEKLFF

j_call: TRBJ2-3
v_call: TRBV7-6
cdr3_aa: CASSLRGASDTQYF

j_call: TRBJ2-1
v_call: TRBV7-6
cdr3_aa: CAIVQDNEQFF

j_call: TRBJ1-1
v_call: TRBV10-3
cdr3_aa: CAISPGAGSRLTEAFF

j_call: TRBJ2-3
v_call: TRBV14
cdr3_aa: CASSQDRRGVQYF

j_call: TRBJ2-1
v_call: TRBV6-1
cdr3_aa: CASTLIPTSPNEQFF

j_call: TRBJ2-1
v_call: TRBV27
cdr3_aa: CASRLLTLGSYNEQFF

j_call: TRBJ2-1
v_call: TRBV19
cdr3_aa: CASSVGLARNDGEQFF

j_call: TRBJ1-1
v_call: TRBV6-1
cdr3_aa: CASSAGLSANTEAFF

j_call: TRBJ2-3
v_call: TRBV25-1
cdr3_aa: CASSESPGDFTDTQYF

j_call: TRBJ2-5
v_call: TRBV19
cdr3_aa: CASSIVGLKEGETQYF

j_call: TRBJ1-5
v_call: TRBV30
cdr3_aa: CAWSVLGTGRNQPQHF

j_call: TRBJ1-4
v_call: TRBV6-1
cdr3_aa: CASSPTGVNEKLFF

j_call: TRBJ2-1
v_call: TRBV12-5
cdr3_aa: CASGSLAGGHVEQFF

j_call: TRBJ2-7
v_call: TRBV11-2
cdr3_aa: CASSLVVGGGYEQYF

j_call: TRBJ1-2
v_call: TRBV7-8
cdr3_aa: CASSSGANYGYTF

j_call: TRBJ2-7
v_call: TRBV5-6
cdr3_aa: CASSRWRQGISYEQYF

j_call: TRBJ1-2
v_call: TRBV5-4
cdr3_aa: CASSLAGGQGTYGYTF

j_call: TRBJ2-7
v_call: TRBV7-9
cdr3_aa: CASSLGQGGYEQYF

j_call: TRBJ1-5
v_call: TRBV6-5
cdr3_aa: CASTQGPYQPQHF

j_call: TRBJ1-1
v_call: TRBV30
cdr3_aa: CAWSGTEGAWTEAFF

j_call: TRBJ1-5
v_call: TRBV10-3
cdr3_aa: CAIRETGTQPQHF

j_call: TRBJ1-2
v_call: TRBV5-1
cdr3_aa: CASSLSPRDRALTF

j_call: TRBJ2-5
v_call: TRBV7-2
cdr3_aa: CASSWDRGLGTQYF

j_call: TRBJ2-1
v_call: TRBV7-9
cdr3_aa: CASSQGTWTSGSINEQFF

j_call: TRBJ2-7
v_call: TRBV5-5
cdr3_aa: CASSLNRDSYEQYF

j_call: TRBJ1-5
v_call: TRBV11-2
cdr3_aa: CASSTGQGNQPQHF

j_call: TRBJ2-3
v_call: TRBV28
cdr3_aa: CASRSVRPTDTQYF

j_call: TRBJ1-6
v_call: TRBV6-1
cdr3_aa: CASSEPSGSYNSPLHF

j_call: TRBJ2-3
v_call: TRBV27
cdr3_aa: CASSLWVGSTDTQYF

j_call: TRBJ2-2
v_call: TRBV7-3
cdr3_aa: CASSLSSGTGELFF

j_call: TRBJ1-5
v_call: TRBV7-9
cdr3_aa: CASSLGWDPWGNQPQHF

j_call: TRBJ1-2
v_call: TRBV10-3
cdr3_aa: CAISGGLYGYTF

j_call: TRBJ2-2
v_call: TRBV25-1
cdr3_aa: CASSEASTGELFF

j_call: TRBJ1-2
v_call: TRBV30
cdr3_aa: CAWSGAGGNNYGYTF